The sequence of this T cell receptor beta chain was determined in a study of blood T cell repertoires in COVID-19. Study-wide background: Both acute and convalescent COVID-19 samples were obtained from the United States, Italy and Spain. T cells, B-cell-depleted T cells, or PBMCs provided the cDNA or gDNA that served as material.

As originally analysed: The authors estimated nucleated cell counts from reference gene primer amplification. Method: immunoSEQ multiplex PCR; TCRdb's copy keeps in-frame clones and lacks some. For V, J and clone size, that table is used; D and trimming come from the DNA. The sample includes about 150,000 clones, roughly 82% of them seen just once. This CDR3 has 13 residues. Germline lookup yields CDR1 MGHRA and CDR2 YSYEKL. The ends were cut back, 1 base at V and 2 bases at J, with 3 bases in the middle. J is TRBJ1-5 and V is TRBV4-1; D not resolved. This TCR derives from a woman in her 50s with acute or convalescent COVID-19. Sequenced material: peripheral blood. CDR3 DNA: TGCGCCAGCAGCCAAGGGCGCAATCAGCCCCAGCATTTT. It specifies CASSQGRNQPQHF.